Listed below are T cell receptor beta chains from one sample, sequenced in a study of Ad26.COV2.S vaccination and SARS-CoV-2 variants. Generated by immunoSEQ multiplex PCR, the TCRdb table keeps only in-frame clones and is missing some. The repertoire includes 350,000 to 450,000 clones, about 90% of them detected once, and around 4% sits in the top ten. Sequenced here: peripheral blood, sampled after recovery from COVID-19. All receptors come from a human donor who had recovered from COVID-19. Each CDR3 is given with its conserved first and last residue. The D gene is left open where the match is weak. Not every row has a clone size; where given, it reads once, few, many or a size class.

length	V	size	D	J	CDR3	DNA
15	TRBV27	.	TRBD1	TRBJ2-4	CASSLAGTGQNIQYF	TGTGCCAGCAGTTTAGCCGGGACAGGGCAAAACATTCAGTACTTC
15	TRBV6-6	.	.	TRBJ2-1	CASSSTGAGNNEQFF	TGTGCCAGCAGTTCTACAGGGGCGGGAAACAATGAGCAGTTCTTC
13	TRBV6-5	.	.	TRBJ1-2	CASSNRINYGYTF	TGTGCCAGCAGCAACAGGATAAACTATGGCTACACCTTC
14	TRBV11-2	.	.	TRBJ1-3	CASSLTRAGNTIYF	TGTGCCAGCAGCTTAACTCGGGCAGGGAACACCATATATTTT
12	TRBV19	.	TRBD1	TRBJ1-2	CASSMGTVGYTF	TGTGCCAGTAGTATGGGGACAGTCGGCTACACCTTC
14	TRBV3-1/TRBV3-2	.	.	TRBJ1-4	CASSPEPFNEKLFF	TGTGCCAGCAGTCCAGAACCTTTTAATGAAAAACTGTTTTTT
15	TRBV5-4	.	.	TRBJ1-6	CASSLDTTYNSPLHF	TGTGCCAGCAGCTTGGATACAACCTATAATTCACCCCTCCACTTT
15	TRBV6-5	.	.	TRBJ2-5	CASSYSGTLQETQYF	TGTGCCAGCAGTTACTCTGGGACACTCCAAGAGACCCAGTACTTC
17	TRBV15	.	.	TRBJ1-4	CATSREGGYGTNEKLFF	TGTGCCACCAGCAGAGAAGGGGGGTATGGAACTAATGAAAAACTGTTTTTT
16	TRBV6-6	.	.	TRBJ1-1	CASDGRGRPVNTEAFF	TGTGCCAGCGACGGGCGGGGCAGGCCCGTGAACACTGAAGCTTTCTTT
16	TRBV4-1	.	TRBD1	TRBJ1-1	CASSQGGDRPNTEAFF	TGCGCCAGCAGCCAGGGTGGGGACAGACCGAACACTGAAGCTTTCTTT
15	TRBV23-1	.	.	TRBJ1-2	CASSQQASNVYGYTF	TGCGCCAGCAGTCAGCAGGCATCGAATGTCTATGGCTACACCTTC
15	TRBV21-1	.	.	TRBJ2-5	CASNKWAGGTETQYF	.
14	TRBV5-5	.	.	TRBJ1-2	CASTPRQGGYGYTF	TGTGCCAGCACCCCCCGGCAGGGAGGTTATGGCTACACCTTC
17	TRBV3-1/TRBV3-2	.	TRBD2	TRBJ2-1	CASSHELAGGHLNEQFF	TGTGCCAGCAGCCACGAACTAGCGGGGGGGCATTTGAATGAGCAGTTCTTC
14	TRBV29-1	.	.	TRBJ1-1	CSVGAGTRGTEAFF	TGCAGCGTTGGCGCAGGCACTAGGGGCACTGAAGCTTTCTTT
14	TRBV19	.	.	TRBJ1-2	CASSPGRLNYGYTF	TGTGCCAGTAGCCCGGGACGGCTTAACTATGGCTACACCTTC
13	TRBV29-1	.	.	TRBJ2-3	CSVETLPADTQYF	TGCAGCGTTGAAACTCTTCCAGCAGATACGCAGTATTTT
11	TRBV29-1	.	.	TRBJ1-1	CSVVENTEAFF	TGCAGCGTTGTGGAGAACACTGAAGCTTTCTTT
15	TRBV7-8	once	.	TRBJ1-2	CASSLGQQANYGYTF	TGTGCCAGCAGCCTAGGACAGCAAGCTAACTATGGCTACACCTTC
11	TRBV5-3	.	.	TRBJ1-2	CARSFVCGYTF	TGTGCCAGAAGCTTTGTTTGTGGCTACACCTTC
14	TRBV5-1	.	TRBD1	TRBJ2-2	CASGQETNTGELFF	TGCGCCAGCGGACAGGAGACAAACACCGGGGAGCTGTTTTTT
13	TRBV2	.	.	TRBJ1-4	CASSAGENEKLFF	TGTGCCAGCAGTGCCGGGGAAAATGAAAAACTGTTTTTT
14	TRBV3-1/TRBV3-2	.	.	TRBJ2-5	CASSQELRQETQYF	TGTGCCAGCAGCCAAGAACTGCGCCAAGAGACCCAGTACTTC
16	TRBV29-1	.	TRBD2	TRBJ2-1	CSVDPPLAGWANEQFF	TGCAGCGTTGACCCCCCTCTAGCGGGGTGGGCCAATGAGCAGTTCTTC